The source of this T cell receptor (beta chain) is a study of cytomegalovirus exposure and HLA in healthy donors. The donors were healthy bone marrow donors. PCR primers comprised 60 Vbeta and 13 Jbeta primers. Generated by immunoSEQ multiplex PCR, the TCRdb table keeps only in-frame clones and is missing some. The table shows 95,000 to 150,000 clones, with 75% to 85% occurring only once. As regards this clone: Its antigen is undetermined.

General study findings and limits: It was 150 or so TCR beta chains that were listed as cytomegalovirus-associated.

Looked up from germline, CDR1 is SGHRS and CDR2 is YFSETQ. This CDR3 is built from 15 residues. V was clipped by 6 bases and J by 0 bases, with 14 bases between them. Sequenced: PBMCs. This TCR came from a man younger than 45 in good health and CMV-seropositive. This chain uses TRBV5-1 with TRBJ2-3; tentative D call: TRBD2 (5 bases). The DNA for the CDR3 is TGCGCCAGCAAAAGGAATGGAGGTAGCACAGATACGCAGTATTTT. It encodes CASKRNGGSTDTQYF.